This TCR beta chain was profiled in a study of T cell responses to AZD1222 COVID-19 vaccine. Study-level results: Reports say nearly half of spike-specific TCRs go after unmutated variant regions. CD4 TCRs associated with vaccination spanned spike, dominating at 160-218 and 743-854.

For this clone: The antigen remains unidentified.

Trimming at V came to 5 bases and at J to 2 bases, leaving 4 bases not matched to a gene. Germline V gives CDR1 SGHVS, CDR2 FQNEAQ. The CDR3 runs to 15 residues. The protocol was immunoSEQ multiplex PCR, while the TCRdb copy is restricted to in-frame clones and leaves out a portion. Of 75,000 to 95,000 clones in the sample, roughly 90% were seen once. This chain joins TRBV7-8 and TRBJ2-3, with 10 bases that match TRBD2. The sample was peripheral blood, taken on day 0 of AZD1222 vaccination. The sequence derives from an adult in good health. CDR3 region: CASSPGLAHTDTQYF. In DNA, the CDR3 is TGTGCCAGCAGCCCGGGACTAGCGCACACAGATACGCAGTATTTT.